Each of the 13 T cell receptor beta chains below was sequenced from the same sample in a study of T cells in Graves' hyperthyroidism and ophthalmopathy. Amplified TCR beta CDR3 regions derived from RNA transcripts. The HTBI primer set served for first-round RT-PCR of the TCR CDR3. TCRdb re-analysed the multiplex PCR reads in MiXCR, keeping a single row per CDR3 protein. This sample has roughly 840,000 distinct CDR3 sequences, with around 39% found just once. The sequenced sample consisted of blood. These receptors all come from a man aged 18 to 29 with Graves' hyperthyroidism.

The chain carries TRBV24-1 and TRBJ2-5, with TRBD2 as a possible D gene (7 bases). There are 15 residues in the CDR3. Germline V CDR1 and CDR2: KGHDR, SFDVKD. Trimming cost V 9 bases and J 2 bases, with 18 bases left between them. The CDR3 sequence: CATGLGGARQETQYF. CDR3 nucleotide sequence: TGTGCCACCGGCCTAGGGGGGGCTCGGCAAGAGACCCAGTACTTC.

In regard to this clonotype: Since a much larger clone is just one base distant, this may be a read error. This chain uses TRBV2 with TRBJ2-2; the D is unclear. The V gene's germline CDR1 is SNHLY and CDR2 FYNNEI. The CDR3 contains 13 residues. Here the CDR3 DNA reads TGTACCACCCTCCTCGAGGATGCCGGGGAGCTGTTTTTT. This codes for CTTLLEDAGELFF.

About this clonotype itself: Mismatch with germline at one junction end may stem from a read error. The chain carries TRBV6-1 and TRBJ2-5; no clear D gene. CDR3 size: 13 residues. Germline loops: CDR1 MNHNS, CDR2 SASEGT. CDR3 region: CAISYSASETQYF. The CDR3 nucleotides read TGTGCCATCAGTTACAGCGCGTCAGAGACCCAGTACTTC.

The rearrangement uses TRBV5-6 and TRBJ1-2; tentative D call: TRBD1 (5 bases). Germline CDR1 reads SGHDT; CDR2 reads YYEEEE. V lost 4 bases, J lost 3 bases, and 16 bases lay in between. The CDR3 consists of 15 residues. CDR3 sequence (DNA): TGTGCCAGCAGCCAAGGGGCAGGTCGAGACTATGGCTACACCTTC. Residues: CASSQGAGRDYGYTF.

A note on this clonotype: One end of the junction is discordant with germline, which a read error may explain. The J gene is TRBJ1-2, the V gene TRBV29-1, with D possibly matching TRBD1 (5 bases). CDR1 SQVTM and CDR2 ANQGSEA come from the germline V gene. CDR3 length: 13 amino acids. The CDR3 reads CSVEAGGGHGYTF. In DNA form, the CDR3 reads TGCAGCGTCGAAGCTGGGGGAGGCCATGGCTACACCTTC.

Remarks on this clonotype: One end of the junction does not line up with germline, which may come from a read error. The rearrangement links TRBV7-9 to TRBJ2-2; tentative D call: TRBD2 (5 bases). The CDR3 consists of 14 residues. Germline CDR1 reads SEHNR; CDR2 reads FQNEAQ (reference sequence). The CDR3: CASSLGTNTGEPFF. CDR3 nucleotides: TGTGCCAGCAGCTTAGGAACGAACACCGGGGAGCCGTTTTTT.

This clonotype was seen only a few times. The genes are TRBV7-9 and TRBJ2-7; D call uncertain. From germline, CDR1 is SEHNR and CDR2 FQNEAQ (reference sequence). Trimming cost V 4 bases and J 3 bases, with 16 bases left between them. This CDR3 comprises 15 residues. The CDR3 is CASSSRFGGGYEQYF. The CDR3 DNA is TGTGCCAGCAGCTCCCGCTTCGGCGGCGGCTACGAGCAGTACTTC.

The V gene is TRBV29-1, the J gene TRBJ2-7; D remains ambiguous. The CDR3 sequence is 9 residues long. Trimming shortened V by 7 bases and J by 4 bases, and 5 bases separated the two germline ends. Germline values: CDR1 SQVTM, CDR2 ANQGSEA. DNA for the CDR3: TGCAGCGGGAAGTACGAGCAGTACTTC. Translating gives CSGKYEQYF.

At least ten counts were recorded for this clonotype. CDR3 DNA: TGCGCCAGCAGGCCGGCGGGGAATGGTAATTCACCCCTCCACTTT. As protein: CASRPAGNGNSPLHF. The rearrangement joins TRBV5-1 to TRBJ1-6; D is uncertain. V was clipped by 5 bases and J by 6 bases, with 15 bases between them. This CDR3 region has 15 residues. Germline V gene data show CDR1 as SGHRS and CDR2 as YFSETQ.

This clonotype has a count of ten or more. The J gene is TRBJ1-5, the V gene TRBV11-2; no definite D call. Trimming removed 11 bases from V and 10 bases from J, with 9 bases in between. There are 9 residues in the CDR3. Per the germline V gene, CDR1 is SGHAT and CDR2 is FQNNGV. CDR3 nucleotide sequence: TGTGCCCCCAATTCTCCCCAGCATTTT. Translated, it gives CAPNSPQHF.

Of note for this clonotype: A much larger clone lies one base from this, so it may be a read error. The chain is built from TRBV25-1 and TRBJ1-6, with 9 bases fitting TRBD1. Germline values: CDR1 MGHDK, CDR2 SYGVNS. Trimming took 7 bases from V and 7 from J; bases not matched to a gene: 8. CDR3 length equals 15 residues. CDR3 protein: CASNPDRGRNSPLHF. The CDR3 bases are TGTGCCAGCAACCCCGACAGGGGGAGAAATTCACCCCTCCACTTT.

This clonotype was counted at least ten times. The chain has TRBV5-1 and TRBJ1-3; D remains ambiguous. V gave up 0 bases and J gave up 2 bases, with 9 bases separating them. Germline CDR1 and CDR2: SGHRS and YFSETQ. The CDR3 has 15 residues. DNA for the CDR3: TGCGCCAGCAGCTTGGGGAGGGAAGCTGGAAACACCATATATTTT. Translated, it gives CASSLGREAGNTIYF.

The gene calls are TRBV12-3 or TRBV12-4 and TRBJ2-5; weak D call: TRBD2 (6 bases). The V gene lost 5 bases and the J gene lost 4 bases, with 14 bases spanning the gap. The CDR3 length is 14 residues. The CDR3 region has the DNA TGTGCCAGCAGTAACAGACTAGTTCCAGAGACCCAGTACTTC. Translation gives CASSNRLVPETQYF.